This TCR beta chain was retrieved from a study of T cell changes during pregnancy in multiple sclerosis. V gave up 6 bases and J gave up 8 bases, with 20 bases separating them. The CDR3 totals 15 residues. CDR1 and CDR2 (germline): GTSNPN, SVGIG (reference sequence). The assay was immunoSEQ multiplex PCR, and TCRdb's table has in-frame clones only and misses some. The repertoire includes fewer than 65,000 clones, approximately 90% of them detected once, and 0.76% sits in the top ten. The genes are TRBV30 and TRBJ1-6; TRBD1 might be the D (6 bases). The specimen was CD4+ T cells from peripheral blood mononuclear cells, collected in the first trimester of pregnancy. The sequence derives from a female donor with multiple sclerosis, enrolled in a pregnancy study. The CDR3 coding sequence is TGTGCCTGTCCCAGGGGTTTAGGGATGGATTCACCCCTCCACTTT. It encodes CACPRGLGMDSPLHF.